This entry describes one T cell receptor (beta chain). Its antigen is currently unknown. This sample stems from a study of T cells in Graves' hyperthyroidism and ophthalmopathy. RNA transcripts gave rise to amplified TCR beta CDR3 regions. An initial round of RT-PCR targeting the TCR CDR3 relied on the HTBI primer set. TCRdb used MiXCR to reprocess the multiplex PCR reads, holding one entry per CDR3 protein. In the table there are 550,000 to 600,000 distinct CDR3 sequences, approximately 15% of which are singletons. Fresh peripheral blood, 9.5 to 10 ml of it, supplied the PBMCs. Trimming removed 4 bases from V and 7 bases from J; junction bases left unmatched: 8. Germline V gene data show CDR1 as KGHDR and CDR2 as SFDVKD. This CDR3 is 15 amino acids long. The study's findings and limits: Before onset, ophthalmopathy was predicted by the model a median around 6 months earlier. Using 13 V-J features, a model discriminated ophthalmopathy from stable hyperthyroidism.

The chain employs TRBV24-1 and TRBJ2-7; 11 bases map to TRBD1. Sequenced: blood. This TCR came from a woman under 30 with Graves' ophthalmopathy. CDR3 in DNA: TGTGCCACCAGTGACCCGGGACAGGGGGGCCGGGAGCAGTACTTC. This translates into CATSDPGQGGREQYF.